This T cell receptor beta chain was obtained from a study of T cell responses to AZD1222 COVID-19 vaccine. The assay was immunoSEQ multiplex PCR, and TCRdb's table has in-frame clones only and misses some. This sample carries 120,000 to 150,000 clones, roughly 86% of them seen once, and the ten largest clones take 5% to 6%. Trimming took off 4 bases at V and 4 bases at J, with 8 bases between the two ends. Germline assignment: CDR1 SGDLS and CDR2 YYNGEE. The CDR3 runs to 12 residues. This clone was observed a handful of times. V usage is TRBV9 and J usage is TRBJ1-1; D gene uncertain. The receptor was isolated from an adult who received the AZD1222 COVID-19 vaccine. Here the sequenced sample was peripheral blood, taken 28 days after the second AZD1222 dose. CDR3 in DNA: TGTGCCAGCAGCAAAGAGTTCACTGAAGCTTTCTTT. Encoded protein: CASSKEFTEAFF.